This entry concerns a single T cell receptor beta chain. Its specificity is unknown. The record originates from a study of neoadjuvant nivolumab and ipilimumab in lung cancer. Findings and caveats of the study: Higher pretherapy blood TCR richness went with higher resected-tumor richness. Compared with tumor-adjacent uninvolved lung, resected tumors showed greater richness and clonality. From pretherapy to surgery, tumor richness and clonality rose with dual therapy.

The length of the CDR3 is 17 residues. V lost 5 bases and J lost 0, with 16 bases in between. CDR1 is MNHNS and CDR2 is SASEGT in the germline V gene. Assay: immunoSEQ multiplex PCR; the TCRdb copy retains only in-frame clones and omits some. In the table there are fewer than 40,000 clones, roughly 89% of which are singletons. This clonotype was obtained from an adult with non-small cell lung cancer. The rearrangement uses TRBV6-1 and TRBJ2-2; D uncertain. Sequenced here: peripheral blood, sampled before neoadjuvant nivolumab, alone or with ipilimumab. The CDR3 DNA reads TGTGCCAGCAGTCAAGGACGGAGTTACGCGAACACCGGGGAGCTGTTTTTT. Translation gives CASSQGRSYANTGELFF.